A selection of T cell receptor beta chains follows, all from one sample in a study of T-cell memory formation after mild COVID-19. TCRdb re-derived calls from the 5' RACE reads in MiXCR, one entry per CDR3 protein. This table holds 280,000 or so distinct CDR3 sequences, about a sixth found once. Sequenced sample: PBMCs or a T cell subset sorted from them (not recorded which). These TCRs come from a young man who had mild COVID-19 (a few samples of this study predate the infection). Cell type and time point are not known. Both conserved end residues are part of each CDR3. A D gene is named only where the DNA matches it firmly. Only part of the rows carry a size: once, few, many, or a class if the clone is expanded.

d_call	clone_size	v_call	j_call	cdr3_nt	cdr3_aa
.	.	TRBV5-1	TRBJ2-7	TGCGCCAGCAGCTTGGAGGCAGCCGCCGGCTACGAGCAGTACTTC	CASSLEAAAGYEQYF
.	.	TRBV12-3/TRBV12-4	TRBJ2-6	TGTGCCAGCAGTCCTCGGGACACTGGGGCCAACGTCCTGACTTTC	CASSPRDTGANVLTF
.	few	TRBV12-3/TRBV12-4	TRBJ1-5	TGTGCCAGCAGTTCCCCACGCGGCAATCAGCCCCAGCATTTT	CASSSPRGNQPQHF
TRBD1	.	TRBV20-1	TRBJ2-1	TGCAGTGCTTCGGGACAGGGAATCTACAATGAGCAGTTCTTC	CSASGQGIYNEQFF
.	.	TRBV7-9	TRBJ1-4	TGTGCCAGCCGTCAGGGGCCTGAACTGTTTTTT	CASRQGPELFF
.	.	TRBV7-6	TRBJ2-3	TGTGCCAGCAGCTACTCCACACGACCAGATACGCAGTATTTT	CASSYSTRPDTQYF
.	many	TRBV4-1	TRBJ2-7	TGCGCCAGCAGCCAGTGGACCGAAGACTACGAGCAGTACTTC	CASSQWTEDYEQYF
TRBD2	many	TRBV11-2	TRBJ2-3	TGTGCCAGCAGCTCGACTAGCGGGGCACCCACAGATACGCAGTATTTT	CASSSTSGAPTDTQYF
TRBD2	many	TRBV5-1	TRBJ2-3	TGCGCCAGCGGAACTAGCGGGGATGTCACGCAGTATTTT	CASGTSGDVTQYF
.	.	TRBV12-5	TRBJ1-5	TGTGCTAGTGGTTCGCGTCAGCCCCAGCATTTT	CASGSRQPQHF
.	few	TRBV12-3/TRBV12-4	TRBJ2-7	TGTGCCAGCAGTTTCACAGGATACGAGCAGTACTTC	CASSFTGYEQYF
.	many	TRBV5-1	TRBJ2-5	TGCGCCAGCAGCTTGGGCGGCGAAGAGACCCAGTACTTC	CASSLGGEETQYF
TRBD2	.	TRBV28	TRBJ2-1	TGTGCCAGCAGTCCTTCGGGACTAGCGGGGTCGTACAATGAGCAGTTCTTC	CASSPSGLAGSYNEQFF
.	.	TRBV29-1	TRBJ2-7	TGCAGCGTTGTCGTAGCAGCGGAGCAGTACTTC	CSVVVAAEQYF
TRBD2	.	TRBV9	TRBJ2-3	TGTGCCAGCAGCGTAGGTGTTAGCGGGTCGCAGGATACGCAGTATTTT	CASSVGVSGSQDTQYF
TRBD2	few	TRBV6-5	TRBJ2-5	TGTGCCAGCAGTTCGACTAGCGGACCTCAAGAGACCCAGTACTTC	CASSSTSGPQETQYF
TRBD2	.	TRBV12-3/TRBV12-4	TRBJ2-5	TGTGCCAGCGGGCGGCTAGCGGGGGCCCAAGAGACCCAGTACTTC	CASGRLAGAQETQYF
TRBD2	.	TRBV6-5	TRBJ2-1	TGTGCCAGCAGTTACTCGTGGGGCGGGGGGCCCAATGAGCAGTTCTTC	CASSYSWGGGPNEQFF
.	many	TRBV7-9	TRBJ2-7	TGTGCCAGCAGCTTAGACGTGGCAGGGACCGAGCAGTACTTC	CASSLDVAGTEQYF
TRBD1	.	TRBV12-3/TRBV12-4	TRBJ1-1	TGTGCCAGCAGCTATGGACAGGGAGATGAAGCTTTCTTT	CASSYGQGDEAFF
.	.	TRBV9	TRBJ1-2	TGTGCCAGCTCGGACGAGGCCTATGGCTACACCTTC	CASSDEAYGYTF
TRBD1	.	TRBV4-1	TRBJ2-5	TGCGCCAGCAGCCCCGGACAGGGTTACGCACAAGAGACCCAGTACTTC	CASSPGQGYAQETQYF
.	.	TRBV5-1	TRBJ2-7	TGCGCCAGCAGCTTGATTGGCTACGAGCAGTACTTC	CASSLIGYEQYF
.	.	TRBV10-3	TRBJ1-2	TGTGCCACGCAACAGAACTATGGCTACACCTTC	CATQQNYGYTF
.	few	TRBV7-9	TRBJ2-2	TGTGCCAGCAGCTTAGCCAGGACCGGGGAGCTGTTTTTT	CASSLARTGELFF
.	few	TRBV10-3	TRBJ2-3	TGTGCCATCAGTGAGTCGCGGGAAGGCCGGGGAAATACGCAGTATTTT	CAISESREGRGNTQYF
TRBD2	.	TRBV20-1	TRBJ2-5	TGCAGTGCTAGAGTTCGGGGGGGGCCGGAGACCCAGTACTTC	CSARVRGGPETQYF
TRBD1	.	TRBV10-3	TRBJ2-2	TGTGCCATCAGTGGGCCGGGACAGGGGAACACCGGGGAGCTGTTTTTT	CAISGPGQGNTGELFF
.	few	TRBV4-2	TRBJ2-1	TGTGCCAGCAGCCAAGGTGCGGAGTCCTACAATGAGCAGTTCTTC	CASSQGAESYNEQFF
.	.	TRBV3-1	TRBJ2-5	TGTGCCAGCAGCCAAGATTCCCAGGGCGGGGTAGAGACCCAGTACTTC	CASSQDSQGGVETQYF
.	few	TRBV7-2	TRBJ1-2	TGTGCCAGCAGCTTAGTGTACCCCTCGGAAAACTATGGCTACACCTTC	CASSLVYPSENYGYTF
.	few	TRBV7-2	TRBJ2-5	TGTGCCAGCAGCCCCGGGGGCCCCCAAGAGACCCAGTACTTC	CASSPGGPQETQYF
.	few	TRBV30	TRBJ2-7	TGTGCCTGGAGTGTAGTGCCGAGAGATTACGAGCAGTACTTC	CAWSVVPRDYEQYF
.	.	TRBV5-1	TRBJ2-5	TGCGCCAGCAGCTTGGCCCTCAGGGTCCAAGAGACCCAGTACTTC	CASSLALRVQETQYF
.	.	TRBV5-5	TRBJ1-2	TGTGCCAGCAGCTTCAATCGGGATGGCTACACCTTC	CASSFNRDGYTF
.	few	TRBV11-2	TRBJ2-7	TGTGCCAGCAGCTTAGAGCCGCTTAACTACGAGCAGTACTTC	CASSLEPLNYEQYF
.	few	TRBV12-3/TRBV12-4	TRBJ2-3	TGTGCCAGCAGGGACAGCCACACAGATACGCAGTATTTT	CASRDSHTDTQYF